This T cell receptor (beta chain) appears in the sequencing data of a study of cytomegalovirus exposure and HLA in healthy donors. Both 60 Vbeta primers and 13 Jbeta primers went into the PCR. Libraries were prepared by immunoSEQ multiplex PCR; TCRdb keeps only in-frame clonotypes and omits some of them. The table lists some 160,000 clones, roughly 79% of them singletons. This CDR3 is 13 amino acids long. Per the germline V gene, CDR1 is MDHEN and CDR2 is SYDVKM. The J segment lost 1 base and the V segment lost 8 bases, leaving 1 base of the junction unmatched. The chain recombines TRBV28 with TRBJ2-3; TRBD1 matches at 9 bases. The sequencing input was PBMCs. The TCR sequence derives from a man aged 35 to 55 in good health and CMV-seronegative. The CDR3 bases are TGTGCCAGCTACAGGGGGCGCACAGATACGCAGTATTTT. It is translated as CASYRGRTDTQYF. Combining the CDR3 with reference TRBV28 and TRBJ2-3 gives the whole variable domain DVKVTQSSRYLVKRTGEKVFLECVQDMDHENMFWYRQDPGLGLRLIYFSYDVKMKEKGDIPEGYSVSREKKERFSLILESASTNQTSMYLCASYRGRTDTQYFGPGTRLTVL.